These 10 T cell receptor beta chains came from one sample sequenced in a study of blood T cell repertoires in COVID-19. The data were produced by immunoSEQ multiplex PCR, yet TCRdb's version contains in-frame clones alone and is incomplete. The sample yields about 300,000 clones, about nine tenths seen once. Sequencing input: PBMCs or T cells enriched from blood (not recorded which). All receptors come from a woman under 30 who had recovered from COVID-19.

The chain joins TRBV28 to TRBJ2-5, with 13 bases lining up with TRBD2. The germline V gene encodes CDR1 MDHEN and CDR2 SYDVKM. V was clipped by 6 bases and J by 5 bases; unmatched bases: 9. The CDR3 runs to 16 residues. CDR3 amino acids: CASSTSGRAFGETQYF. The CDR3 DNA reads TGTGCCAGCAGCACTAGCGGGAGGGCCTTCGGGGAGACCCAGTACTTC.

The rearrangement links TRBV18 to TRBJ2-4; 7 bases line up with TRBD2. The germline V gene has CDR1 KGHSH and CDR2 LQKENI. The CDR3 has 15 amino acids. V gave up 0 bases and J gave up 5 bases; unmatched junction bases: 4. Here the CDR3 reads CASSPPSLAQNIQYF. Here the CDR3 DNA reads TGTGCCAGCTCACCACCTTCACTAGCGCAAAACATTCAGTACTTC.

The chain carries TRBV19 and TRBJ1-4; the D gene is possibly TRBD1 (5 bases). Germline CDR1 LNHDA, CDR2 SQIVND (reference sequence). The CDR3 has 14 residues. V lost 6 bases to trimming and J lost 8 bases, with 16 bases between them. CDR3 protein: CASSPRVGVEKLFF. CDR3 DNA sequence: TGTGCCAGTAGCCCCAGGGTTGGAGTAGAAAAACTGTTTTTT.

Of note for this clone: At the DNA level, this CDR3 is encoded by other sequences in the same sample as well. The chain joins TRBV3-1 (or the pseudogene TRBV3-2) to TRBJ1-5, with no clear D. Trimming took off 0 bases at V and 4 bases at J, with 7 bases between the two ends. The germline CDR1 and CDR2 sequences are LGHDT and YNNKEL (reference sequence). There are 14 residues in the CDR3. The CDR3 reads CASSQDAGNQPQHF. DNA of the CDR3: TGTGCCAGCAGCCAAGATGCAGGAAATCAGCCCCAGCATTTT.

The CDR3 region has the DNA TGTGCCAGCAGTTACTCTGGGGCCAATCAGCCCCAGCATTTT. It is translated as CASSYSGANQPQHF. The chain couples TRBV6-5 to TRBJ1-5, with D perhaps TRBD1 (5 bases). From germline, CDR1 is MNHEY and CDR2 SVGAGI. The CDR3 extends over 14 amino acids. V lost 0 bases to trimming and J lost 3 bases, with 6 bases between them.

The chain uses TRBV9 and TRBJ2-7; 8 bases map to TRBD1. Germline loops: CDR1 SGDLS, CDR2 YYNGEE. This CDR3 comprises 15 residues. Trimming took 0 bases from V and 3 from J; bases not matched to a gene: 5. CDR3: CASSVATGEYYEQYF. In nucleotides, the CDR3 is TGTGCCAGCAGCGTAGCGACAGGGGAATACTACGAGCAGTACTTC.

The CDR3 DNA is TGCGCCAGCAGCTTGTATGCAGCGGTTGGCACTGAAGCTTTCTTT. Protein product: CASSLYAAVGTEAFF. The chain carries TRBV5-1 and TRBJ1-1, with D uncertain. The CDR3 consists of 15 residues. Between the trimmed V and J ends, which lost 1 base and 4 bases, there was a span of 14 bases. Germline V gene data show CDR1 as SGHRS and CDR2 as YFSETQ. Filled out from reference TRBV5-1 and TRBJ1-1, the complete variable domain reads KAGVTQTPRYLIKTRGQQVTLSCSPISGHRSVSWYQQTPGQGLQFLFEYFSETQRNKGNFPGRFSGRQFSNSRSEMNVSTLELGDSALYLCASSLYAAVGTEAFFGQGTRLTVV.

The rearrangement links TRBV3-1 (or the pseudogene TRBV3-2) to TRBJ2-7, with D perhaps TRBD1 (7 bases). The V end was cut by 3 bases, the J end by 2 bases, with 14 bases between. Looked up from germline, CDR1 is LGHDT and CDR2 is YNNKEL (reference sequence). CDR3 size: 15 residues. The CDR3 DNA sequence: TGTGCCAGCAGCCACCCAGGGGGGCTACCCTACGAGCAGTACTTC. This codes for CASSHPGGLPYEQYF.

The chain carries TRBV5-6 and TRBJ2-7; perhaps TRBD2 as D (6 bases). Germline CDR1 and CDR2: SGHDT and YYEEEE. The germline V and J ends were trimmed by 7 bases and 5 bases, with 19 bases remaining between them. This CDR3 is built from 14 residues. In nucleotides, the CDR3 is TGTGCCAGCTTGGCTTGGGAGGCCCCCAACGAGCAGTACTTC. This gives the protein CASLAWEAPNEQYF. Using reference TRBV5-6 and TRBJ2-7 for the parts outside the CDR3, the full variable domain is DAGVTQSPTHLIKTRGQQVTLRCSPKSGHDTVSWYQQALGQGPQFIFQYYEEEERQRGNFPDRFSGHQFPNYSSELNVNALLLGDSALYLCASLAWEAPNEQYFGPGTRLTVT.

This clone was counted once. CDR3: CASSSATGIPTYEQYF. As DNA, the CDR3 is TGTGCCAGCAGCTCCGCGACAGGGATTCCCACCTACGAGCAGTACTTC. This rearrangement joins TRBV7-3 to TRBJ2-7; 7 nucleotides match TRBD1. Germline-derived CDR1 and CDR2 are SGHTA and FQGTGA. The CDR3 is made up of 16 amino acids. The V gene end was trimmed by 4 bases and the J gene end by 2 bases; junction bases not matched to a gene: 11.